The sequence of this TCR beta chain was determined in a study of blood T cell repertoires in COVID-19. Only a few counts were recorded for this clone. The CDR3 is made up of 14 amino acids. V shed 3 bases, J shed 4 bases, and the junction held 6 bases outside the gene matches. Germline V lookup: CDR1 SGDLS, CDR2 YYNGEE. Only in-frame clones appear in the TCRdb table, and some are missing; sequencing was by immunoSEQ multiplex PCR. Among 150,000 to 200,000 clones, approximately 93% were seen once, and the ten largest hold around 2%. The sequenced material came from peripheral blood. The V gene is TRBV9, the J gene TRBJ1-2; TRBD1 matches at 7 bases. The clonotype was recovered from a woman aged 55 to 70 with COVID-19, enrolled during active disease. For the CDR3, the DNA is TGTGCCAGCAGCGGAGACAGGGTTCCCTATGGCTACACCTTC. This gives the protein CASSGDRVPYGYTF.